The clone carrying this T cell receptor (beta chain) appeared a single time. The table came from immunoSEQ multiplex PCR; TCRdb's copy has only in-frame clones and leaves some out. The data show about 140,000 clones, roughly four fifths seen once. This specimen belongs to a study of blood T cell repertoires in COVID-19. Germline values: CDR1 SNHLY, CDR2 FYNNEI. This CDR3 region has 14 residues. The V gene end was trimmed by 5 bases and the J gene end by 9 bases; junction bases not matched to a gene: 5. The source of this sequence is a woman aged 45 to 65 with acute COVID-19. V and J are TRBV2 and TRBJ1-6, with TRBD1 matching 9 bases. Sequencing was performed on PBMCs or T cells enriched from blood (not recorded which). CDR3: CASSPGTGTSPLHF. In DNA, the CDR3 is TGTGCCAGCAGTCCCGGGACAGGGACTTCACCCCTCCACTTT.